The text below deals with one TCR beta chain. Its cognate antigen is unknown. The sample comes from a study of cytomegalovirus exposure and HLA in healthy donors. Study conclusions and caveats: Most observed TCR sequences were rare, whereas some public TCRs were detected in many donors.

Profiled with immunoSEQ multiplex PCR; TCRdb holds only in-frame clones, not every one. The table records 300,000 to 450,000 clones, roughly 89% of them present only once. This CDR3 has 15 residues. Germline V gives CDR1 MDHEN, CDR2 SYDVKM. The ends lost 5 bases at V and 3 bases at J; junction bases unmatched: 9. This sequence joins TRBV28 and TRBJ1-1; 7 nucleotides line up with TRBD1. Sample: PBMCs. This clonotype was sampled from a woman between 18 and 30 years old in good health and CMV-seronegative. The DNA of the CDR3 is TGTGCCAGCAGTAGCCCGCGGCAGGGGGACACTGAAGCTTTCTTT. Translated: CASSSPRQGDTEAFF.